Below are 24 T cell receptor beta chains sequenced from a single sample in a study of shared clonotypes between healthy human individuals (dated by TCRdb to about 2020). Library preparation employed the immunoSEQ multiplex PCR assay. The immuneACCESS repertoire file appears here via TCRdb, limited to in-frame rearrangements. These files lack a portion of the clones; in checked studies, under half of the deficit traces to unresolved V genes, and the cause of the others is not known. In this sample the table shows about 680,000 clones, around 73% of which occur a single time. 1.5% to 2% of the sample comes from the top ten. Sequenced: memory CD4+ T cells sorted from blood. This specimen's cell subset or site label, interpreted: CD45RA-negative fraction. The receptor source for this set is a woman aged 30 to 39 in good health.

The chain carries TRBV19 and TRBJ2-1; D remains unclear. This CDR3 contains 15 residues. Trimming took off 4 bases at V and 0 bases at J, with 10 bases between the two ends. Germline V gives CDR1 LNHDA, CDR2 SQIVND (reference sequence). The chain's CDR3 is CASSNFGYSYNEQFF. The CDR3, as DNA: TGTGCCAGTAGTAATTTCGGATACTCCTACAATGAGCAGTTCTTC.

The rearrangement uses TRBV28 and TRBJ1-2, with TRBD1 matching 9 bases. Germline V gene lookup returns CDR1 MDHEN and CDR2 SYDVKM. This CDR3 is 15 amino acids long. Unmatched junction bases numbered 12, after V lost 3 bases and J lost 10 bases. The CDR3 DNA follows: TGTGCCAGCAGTTTGGGCAACCGGGACAGGGTCGCCTACACCTTC. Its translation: CASSLGNRDRVAYTF.

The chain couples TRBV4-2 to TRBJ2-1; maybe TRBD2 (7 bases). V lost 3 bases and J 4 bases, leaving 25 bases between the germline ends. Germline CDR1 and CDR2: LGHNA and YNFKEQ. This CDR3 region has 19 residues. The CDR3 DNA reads TGTGCCAGCAGCCAGTCCCGTTTAGGGGGGAGGGGAGAGTACAATGAGCAGTTCTTC. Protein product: CASSQSRLGGRGEYNEQFF.

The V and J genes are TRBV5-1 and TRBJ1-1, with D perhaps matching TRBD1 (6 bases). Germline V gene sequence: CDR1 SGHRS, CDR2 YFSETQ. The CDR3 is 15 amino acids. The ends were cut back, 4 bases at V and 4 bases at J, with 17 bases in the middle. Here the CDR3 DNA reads TGCGCCAGCAGCGGGGGCGGGCAGGGTGGCACTGAAGCTTTCTTT. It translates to CASSGGGQGGTEAFF.

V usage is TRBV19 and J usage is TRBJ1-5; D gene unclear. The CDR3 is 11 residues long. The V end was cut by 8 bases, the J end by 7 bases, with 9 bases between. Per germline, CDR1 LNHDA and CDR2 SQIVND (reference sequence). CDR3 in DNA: TGTGCCAGTGGAGAGGTCCAGCCCCAGCATTTT. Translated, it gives CASGEVQPQHF.

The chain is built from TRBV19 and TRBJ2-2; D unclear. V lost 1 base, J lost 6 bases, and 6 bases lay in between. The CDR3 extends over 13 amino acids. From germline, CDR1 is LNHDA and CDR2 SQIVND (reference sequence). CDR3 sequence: CASSIVVPGELFF. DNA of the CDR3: TGTGCCAGTAGTATAGTTGTGCCCGGGGAGCTGTTTTTT.

The CDR3 spells CASSYDGGSSGNTIYF. The CDR3 nucleotides read TGTGCCAGCAGTTACGACGGGGGAAGCTCTGGAAACACCATATATTTT. The chain couples TRBV6-5 to TRBJ1-3, with D perhaps matching TRBD1 (5 bases). This CDR3 is 16 amino acids long. Trimming left V 2 bases short and J 0 bases short, with 11 bases between. Germline loops: CDR1 MNHEY, CDR2 SVGAGI.

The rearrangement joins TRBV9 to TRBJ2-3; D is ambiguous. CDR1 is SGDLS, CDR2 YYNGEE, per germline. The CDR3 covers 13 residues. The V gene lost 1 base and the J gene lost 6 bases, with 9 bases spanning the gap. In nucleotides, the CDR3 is TGTGCCAGCAGCGTACCAGCGTCGGATACGCAGTATTTT. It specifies CASSVPASDTQYF.

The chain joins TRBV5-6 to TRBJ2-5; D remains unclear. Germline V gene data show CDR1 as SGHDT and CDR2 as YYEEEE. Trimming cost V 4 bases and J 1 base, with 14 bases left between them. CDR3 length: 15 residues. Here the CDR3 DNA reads TGTGCCAGCAGCCGAAAACAGCAAATCCAAGAGACCCAGTACTTC. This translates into CASSRKQQIQETQYF.

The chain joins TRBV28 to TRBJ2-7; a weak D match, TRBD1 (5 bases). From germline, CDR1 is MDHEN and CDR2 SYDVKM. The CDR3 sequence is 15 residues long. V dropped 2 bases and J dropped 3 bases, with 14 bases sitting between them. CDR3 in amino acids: CASSLVQGLGYEQYF. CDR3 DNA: TGTGCCAGCAGTTTAGTGCAGGGCTTGGGCTACGAGCAGTACTTC.

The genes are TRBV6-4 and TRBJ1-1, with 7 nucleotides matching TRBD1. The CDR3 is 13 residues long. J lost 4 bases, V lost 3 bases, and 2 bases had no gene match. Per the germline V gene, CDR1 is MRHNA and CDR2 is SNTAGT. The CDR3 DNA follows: TGTGCCAGCAGTGAGCAGGGGGGCACTGAAGCTTTCTTT. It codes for CASSEQGGTEAFF.

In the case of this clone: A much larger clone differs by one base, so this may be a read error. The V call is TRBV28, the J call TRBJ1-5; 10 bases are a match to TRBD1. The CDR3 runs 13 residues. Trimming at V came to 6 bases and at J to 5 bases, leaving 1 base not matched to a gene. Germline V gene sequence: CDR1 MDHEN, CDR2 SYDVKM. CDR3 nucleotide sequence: TGTGCCAGCAGGGGACAGGGGTATCAGCCCCAGCATTTT. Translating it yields CASRGQGYQPQHF.

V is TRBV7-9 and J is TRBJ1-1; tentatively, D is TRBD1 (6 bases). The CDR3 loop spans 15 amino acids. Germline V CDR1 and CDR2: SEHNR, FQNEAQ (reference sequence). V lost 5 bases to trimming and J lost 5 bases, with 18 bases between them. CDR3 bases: TGTGCCAGCAGCCCCGAGGGCGGAAGGGGGACTGAAGCTTTCTTT. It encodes CASSPEGGRGTEAFF. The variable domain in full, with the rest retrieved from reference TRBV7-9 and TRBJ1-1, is DTGVSQNPRHKITKRGQNVTFRCDPISEHNRLYWYRQTLGQGPEFLTYFQNEAQLEKSRLLSDRFSAERPKGSFSTLEIQRTEQGDSAMYLCASSPEGGRGTEAFFGQGTRLTVV.

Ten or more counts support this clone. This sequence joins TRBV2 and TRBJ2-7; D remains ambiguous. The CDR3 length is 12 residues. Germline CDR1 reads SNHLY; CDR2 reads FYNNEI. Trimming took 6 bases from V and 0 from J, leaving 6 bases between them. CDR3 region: CASRESSYEQYF. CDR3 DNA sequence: TGTGCCAGCAGGGAGAGCTCCTACGAGCAGTACTTC.

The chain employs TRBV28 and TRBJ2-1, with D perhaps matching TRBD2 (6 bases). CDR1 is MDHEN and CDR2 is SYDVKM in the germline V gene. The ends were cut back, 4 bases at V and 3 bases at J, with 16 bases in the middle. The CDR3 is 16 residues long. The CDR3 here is CASSSGGSGNYNEQFF. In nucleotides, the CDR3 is TGTGCCAGCAGTTCAGGCGGTAGCGGAAACTACAATGAGCAGTTCTTC.

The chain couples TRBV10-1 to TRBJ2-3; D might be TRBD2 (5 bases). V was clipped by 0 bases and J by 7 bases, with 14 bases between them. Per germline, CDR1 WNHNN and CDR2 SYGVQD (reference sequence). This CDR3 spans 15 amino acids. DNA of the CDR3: TGCGCCAGCAGTGAGTCTTCACTGGACTTGTATACGCAGTATTTT. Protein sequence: CASSESSLDLYTQYF.

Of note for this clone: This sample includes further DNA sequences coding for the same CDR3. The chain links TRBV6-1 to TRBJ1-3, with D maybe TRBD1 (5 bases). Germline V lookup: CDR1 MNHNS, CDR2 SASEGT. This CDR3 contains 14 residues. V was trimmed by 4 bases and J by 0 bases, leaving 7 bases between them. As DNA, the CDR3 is TGTGCCAGCAGTGTACAGGCCTCTGGAAACACCATATATTTT. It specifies CASSVQASGNTIYF.

The CDR3 sequence: CASSLSIRYEQFF. CDR3 nucleotides: TGTGCCAGCAGTTTATCGATTAGGTATGAGCAGTTCTTC. V and J are TRBV27 and TRBJ2-1; D remains ambiguous. Trimming cost V 0 bases and J 8 bases, with 8 bases left between them. There are 13 residues in the CDR3. CDR1 MNHEY and CDR2 SMNVEV come from the germline V gene (reference sequence).

CDR3 region: CASSYLSVNYGYTF. The DNA for the CDR3 is TGTGCCAGCAGTTATCTCTCGGTTAACTATGGCTACACCTTC. The V and J genes are TRBV6-5 and TRBJ1-2; D remains ambiguous. The V gene lost 3 bases and the J gene lost 1 base, with 9 bases spanning the gap. This CDR3 has 14 amino acids. Germline CDR1 and CDR2: MNHEY and SVGAGI.

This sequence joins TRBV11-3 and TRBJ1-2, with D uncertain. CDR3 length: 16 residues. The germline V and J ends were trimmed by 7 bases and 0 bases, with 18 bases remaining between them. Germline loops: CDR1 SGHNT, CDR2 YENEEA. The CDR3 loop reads CASTPGREPTNYGYTF. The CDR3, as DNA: TGTGCCAGCACCCCTGGTCGAGAGCCAACTAACTATGGCTACACCTTC.

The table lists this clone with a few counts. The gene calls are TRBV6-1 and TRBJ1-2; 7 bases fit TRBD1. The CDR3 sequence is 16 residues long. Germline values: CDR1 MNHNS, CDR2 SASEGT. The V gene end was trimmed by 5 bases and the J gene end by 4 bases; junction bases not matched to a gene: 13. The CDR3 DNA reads TGTGCCAGCAGTAAAGGGGGCTTGGCGCGTATCTATGGCTACACCTTC. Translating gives CASSKGGLARIYGYTF.

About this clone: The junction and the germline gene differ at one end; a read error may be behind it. The CDR3 region is CASSQSGGTSEKLFF. CDR3 bases: TGTGCCAGCAGCCAATCGGGCGGCACTAGTGAAAAACTGTTTTTT. The V call is TRBV16, the J call TRBJ1-4; D is undetermined. Per germline, CDR1 KGHSY and CDR2 FQNENV. CDR3 length equals 15 residues.

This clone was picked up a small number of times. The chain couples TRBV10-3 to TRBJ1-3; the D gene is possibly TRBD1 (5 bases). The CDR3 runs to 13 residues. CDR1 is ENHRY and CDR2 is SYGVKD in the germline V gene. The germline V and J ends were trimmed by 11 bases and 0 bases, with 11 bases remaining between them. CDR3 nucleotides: TGTGCCGGGGGTGCGGACTCTGGAAACACCATATATTTT. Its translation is CAGGADSGNTIYF.

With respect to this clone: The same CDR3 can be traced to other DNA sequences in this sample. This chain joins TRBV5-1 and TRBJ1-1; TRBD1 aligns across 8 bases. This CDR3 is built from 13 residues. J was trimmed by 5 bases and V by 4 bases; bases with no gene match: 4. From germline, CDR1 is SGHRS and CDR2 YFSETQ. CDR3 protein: CASSPWTGTEAFF. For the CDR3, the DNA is TGCGCCAGCAGCCCTTGGACAGGGACTGAAGCTTTCTTT. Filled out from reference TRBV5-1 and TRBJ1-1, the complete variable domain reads KAGVTQTPRYLIKTRGQQVTLSCSPISGHRSVSWYQQTPGQGLQFLFEYFSETQRNKGNFPGRFSGRQFSNSRSEMNVSTLELGDSALYLCASSPWTGTEAFFGQGTRLTVV.